The clone carrying this TCR beta chain was picked up a small number of times. Its specificity is not known. This sample includes further DNA sequences coding for the same CDR3. Each donor gave one heparinised blood draw averaging around 0.12 L. Central memory, naive, regulatory and stem cell-like memory CD4+ cells were sorted by CD45RO/CCR7/CD25/CD127/CD95/CD27. This sample was taken from a study of beta chain features in type 1 diabetes. Study outcomes and limitations: Shorter TCRB CDR3s, moderately but significantly so, were found in Type 1 diabetes patients in all four CD4+ subsets. The study found fewer insertions and more deletions at VDJ junctions in type 1 diabetes patients.

Investigators reverse transcribed all isolated RNA, so they sequenced expressed TCRB transcripts. Clones were read by immunoSEQ multiplex PCR, and TCRdb kept only the in-frame ones, dropping some. The repertoire includes 230,000 or so clones, roughly 17% of them detected once, and about 0.08% sits in the top ten. Germline assignment: CDR1 SQVTM and CDR2 ANQGSEA. The CDR3 is 12 amino acids. V gave up 2 bases and J gave up 2 bases, with 6 bases separating them. The sample was naive CD4+ T cells from blood. This chain joins TRBV29-1 and TRBJ2-5; D uncertain. The clonotype originates from a man younger than 45 with type 1 diabetes. CDR3 amino acids: CSVEPGQETQYF. In nucleotides, the CDR3 is TGCAGCGTTGAACCAGGACAAGAGACCCAGTACTTC.